One sample yielded the 14 T cell receptor beta chains listed below, sequenced in a study of blood T cell repertoires in COVID-19 (dated by TCRdb to about 2020). The library was obtained by the immunoSEQ multiplex PCR assay. As stored in TCRdb, this immuneACCESS dataset retains in-frame rearrangements with V and J assigned. A fraction of the clones does not appear; measured against another copy, unresolved V genes explain less than half of the discrepancy, and the remainder lacks a known reason. The sample table lists 200,000 to 250,000 clones, about 85% of them with a count of one. The ten biggest clones cover more than 0.75% of the sample. Sequencing was performed on peripheral blood. The receptors here all came from a man in his forties or fifties with acute or convalescent COVID-19.

J is TRBJ2-1 and V is TRBV29-1; 9 bases line up with TRBD2. The CDR3 totals 16 residues. J was trimmed by 3 bases and V by 6 bases; bases with no gene match: 12. In germline, CDR1 is SQVTM, CDR2 ANQGSEA. Here the CDR3 reads CSVARLAASVYNEQFF. CDR3 nucleotide sequence: TGCAGCGTGGCCAGACTAGCGGCTTCAGTCTACAATGAGCAGTTCTTC.

The genes are TRBV6-1 and TRBJ1-1; D is perhaps TRBD1 (5 bases). Trimming pared 1 base from V and 4 bases from J, leaving 13 bases between. Per germline, CDR1 MNHNS and CDR2 SASEGT. The CDR3 is 15 residues long. The CDR3 protein is CASSEVAGWRTEAFF. The CDR3, as DNA: TGTGCCAGCAGTGAAGTGGCAGGGTGGCGCACTGAAGCTTTCTTT.

V is TRBV7-3 and J is TRBJ2-2; D call uncertain. The length of the CDR3 is 14 residues. The germline V and J ends were trimmed by 5 bases and 0 bases, with 7 bases remaining between them. From germline, CDR1 is SGHTA and CDR2 FQGTGA. The CDR3: CASSVNTNTGELFF. Here the CDR3 DNA reads TGTGCCAGCAGCGTGAACACGAACACCGGGGAGCTGTTTTTT.

This clone came up a few times. V and J are TRBV4-3 and TRBJ2-2; 12 bases map to TRBD1. This CDR3 is 20 amino acids long. V shed 0 bases and J 4 bases; nucleotides not matched to a gene: 12. Germline CDR1 and CDR2: LGHNA and YSLEER. The CDR3 DNA sequence: TGCGCCAGCAGCCAAGATAGTGCGGGACAGGGGGCGCGGGGCACCGGGGAGCTGTTTTTT. Its translation: CASSQDSAGQGARGTGELFF.

V gene TRBV2 combines with J gene TRBJ1-1, with a tentative D call TRBD1 (6 bases). The CDR3 is 14 residues long. Trimming took off 4 bases at V and 0 bases at J, with 9 bases between the two ends. The V gene's germline CDR1 is SNHLY and CDR2 FYNNEI. CDR3 DNA sequence: TGTGCCAGCAGTGGGGGACAAGTGAACACTGAAGCTTTCTTT. Its protein product is CASSGGQVNTEAFF.

The chain links TRBV6-5 to TRBJ1-5; D remains unclear. CDR1 MNHEY and CDR2 SVGAGI come from the germline V gene. V was clipped by 10 bases and J by 6 bases, with 10 bases between them. This CDR3 region has 11 residues. CDR3 protein: CATRVGQPQHF. As DNA, the CDR3 is TGTGCCACGAGGGTGGGTCAGCCCCAGCATTTT.

The CDR3 DNA sequence: TGTGCCAGCTCACCACCGGACACCATCTATGGCTACACCTTC. Its protein product is CASSPPDTIYGYTF. The chain recombines TRBV18 with TRBJ1-2; D is perhaps TRBD1 (5 bases). Germline V gene lookup returns CDR1 KGHSH and CDR2 LQKENI. CDR3 length equals 14 residues. V was trimmed by 0 bases and J by 4 bases, leaving 9 bases between them.

This chain connects TRBV15 to TRBJ1-3, with D maybe TRBD1 (5 bases). This CDR3 has 14 residues. Germline assignment: CDR1 LNHNV and CDR2 YYDKDF (reference sequence). V shed 3 bases and J shed 2 bases, with 8 bases lying between them. CDR3: CATSRETAGNTIYF. DNA of the CDR3: TGTGCCACCAGCAGGGAGACAGCTGGAAACACCATATATTTT.

J is TRBJ1-2 and V is TRBV11-2, with D uncertain. Germline loops: CDR1 SGHAT, CDR2 FQNNGV. V was cut by 2 bases and J by 8 bases, with 15 bases left in between. CDR3 size: 14 residues. The CDR3 region has the DNA TGTGCCAGCAGCTTAAATACCGGAGGAGGGGGCTACACCTTC. Translation: CASSLNTGGGGYTF.

The chain uses TRBV6-5 and TRBJ1-5, with unresolved D. The CDR3 is made up of 14 amino acids. The germline V gene has CDR1 MNHEY and CDR2 SVGAGI. V lost 0 bases and J 7 bases, leaving 10 bases between the germline ends. The chain's CDR3 is CASSYSRGSQPQHF. CDR3 DNA: TGTGCCAGCAGTTACTCGAGAGGGAGCCAGCCCCAGCATTTT.

The chain combines TRBV2 with TRBJ1-5, with D possibly TRBD1 on 5 matching bases. Trimming cost V 5 bases and J 0 bases, with 8 bases left between them. This CDR3 comprises 14 residues. Germline CDR1 and CDR2: SNHLY and FYNNEI. The CDR3 reads CASSRDFSNQPQHF. The CDR3 bases are TGTGCCAGCAGTAGGGACTTTAGCAATCAGCCCCAGCATTTT.

CDR3 amino acids: CAWSVEDGMNQKLFF. The DNA for the CDR3 is TGTGCCTGGAGTGTGGAGGATGGGATGAATCAAAAACTGTTTTTT. The chain employs TRBV30 and TRBJ1-4; D unresolved. The CDR3 contains 15 residues. Germline V gene sequence: CDR1 GTSNPN, CDR2 SVGIG (reference sequence). Trimming took 0 bases from V and 9 from J, leaving 17 bases between them.

The chain recombines TRBV30 with TRBJ2-6; possible D gene TRBD2, 5 bases. Germline V gene sequence: CDR1 GTSNPN, CDR2 SVGIG (reference sequence). This CDR3 is 13 amino acids long. Trimming pared 0 bases from V and 9 bases from J, leaving 9 bases between. Here the CDR3 reads CAWSVGGFNVLTF. The CDR3 DNA reads TGTGCCTGGAGTGTAGGAGGCTTCAACGTCCTGACTTTC.

This chain connects TRBV6-5 to TRBJ1-2; 8 bases line up with TRBD1. Trimming at V came to 4 bases and at J to 6 bases, leaving 4 bases not matched to a gene. Germline CDR1 reads MNHEY; CDR2 reads SVGAGI. The CDR3 runs to 13 residues. The CDR3 sequence: CASSSQGVDGYTF. The DNA of the CDR3 is TGTGCCAGCAGTTCACAGGGGGTAGATGGCTACACCTTC.